This is a list of T cell receptor beta chains from one sample in a study of T cells after yellow fever vaccination. Via MiXCR, TCRdb re-called the 5' RACE reads, giving one row per CDR3 protein. The sample yields 300,000 to 350,000 distinct CDR3 sequences, roughly 4.3% seen once. This material consisted of PBMCs, taken 15 days after the yellow fever booster vaccination. These receptors came from a man aged 18 to 30 who received the YFV17D yellow fever vaccine. The CDR3 runs from the conserved cysteine through the conserved F or W. D genes are given only for firm matches. Where a row states a size, it is once, few, many or the class of an expanded clone; other rows omit it.

v_gene,d_gene,abundance,j_gene,len,CDR3aa,CDR3nt
TRBV7-9,TRBD1,few,TRBJ1-4,14,CASSSPDRTGKLFF,TGTGCCAGCAGCTCACCGGACAGGACGGGAAAACTGTTTTTT
TRBV20-1,.,many,TRBJ2-5,14,CSATRLEGTETQYF,TGCAGTGCCACACGACTAGAGGGGACGGAGACCCAGTACTTC
TRBV7-9,TRBD2,few,TRBJ2-5,15,CASSLVSGAQETQYF,TGTGCCAGCAGCTTAGTAAGCGGGGCCCAAGAGACCCAGTACTTC
TRBV12-3/TRBV12-4,.,many,TRBJ1-1,13,CASSDRKNTEAFF,TGTGCCAGCAGTGACAGAAAGAACACTGAAGCTTTCTTT
TRBV7-2,.,many,TRBJ1-1,13,CASSLALRGKAFF,TGTGCCAGCAGCTTAGCGCTAAGGGGAAAAGCTTTCTTT
TRBV20-1,.,many,TRBJ1-5,16,CSARARSSPRSRPQHF,TGCAGTGCTAGAGCTAGATCTAGTCCGCGGAGCCGGCCCCAGCATTTT
TRBV27,.,few,TRBJ2-7,15,CASSLSGVGIVEQYF,TGTGCCAGCAGTTTATCGGGGGTCGGAATCGTCGAGCAGTACTTC
TRBV2,.,few,TRBJ2-1,14,CASSPAQGHNEQFF,TGTGCCAGCAGTCCCGCCCAGGGGCACAATGAGCAGTTCTTC
TRBV27,TRBD1,.,TRBJ1-4,15,CASSQGDRFLEKLFF,TGTGCCAGCAGTCAAGGGGACAGGTTCTTGGAAAAACTGTTTTTT
TRBV7-2,.,few,TRBJ2-5,21,CASSLAGRIRRAPPGQETQYF,TGTGCCAGCAGCTTAGCGGGAAGAATTCGTCGAGCGCCGCCGGGCCAAGAGACCCAGTACTTC
TRBV7-2,.,many,TRBJ1-1,15,CASSLNEGQGWRAFF,TGTGCCAGCAGCTTAAATGAGGGGCAGGGTTGGAGAGCTTTCTTT
TRBV4-1,.,.,TRBJ1-4,16,CASSRPAPLTNEKLFF,TGCGCCAGCAGCCGCCCTGCCCCCCTAACTAATGAAAAACTGTTTTTT
TRBV7-2,.,.,TRBJ1-1,15,CASSLVSRGISEAFF,TGTGCCAGCAGCTTAGTTTCTAGGGGGATTAGTGAAGCTTTCTTT
TRBV7-9,.,many,TRBJ2-5,15,CASSLAGGRQETQYF,TGTGCCAGCAGCTTAGCGGGGGGCAGGCAGGAGACCCAGTACTTC
TRBV7-8,.,many,TRBJ2-5,15,CASSWRSRAQETQYF,TGTGCCAGCAGCTGGAGGAGCAGAGCACAAGAGACCCAGTACTTC